These 2 T cell receptor beta chains originate from one sample sequenced in a study of cytomegalovirus exposure and HLA in healthy donors. The PCR used 60 Vbeta and 13 Jbeta primers. TCRdb's copy holds only in-frame clones and misses some; the assay was immunoSEQ multiplex PCR. Here the sample spans under 110,000 clones, less than 80% being singletons. Sequencing input: PBMCs. These receptors originate from a man aged 35 to 55 in good health and CMV-seronegative.

V usage is TRBV7-9 and J usage is TRBJ1-4; maybe TRBD1 (5 bases). CDR1 and CDR2 (germline): SEHNR, FQNEAQ (reference sequence). The V end was cut by 5 bases, the J end by 8 bases, with 18 bases between. CDR3 length equals 15 residues. In DNA, the CDR3 is TGTGCCAGCAGCCCACTCTGGGGCAGTGGCGAAAAACTGTTTTTT. Translated: CASSPLWGSGEKLFF.

This CDR3 is CASSFDRVNTEAFF. CDR3 nucleotide sequence: TGTGCCAGCAGTTTTGACAGGGTGAACACTGAAGCTTTCTTT. V is TRBV11-1 and J is TRBJ1-1, with TRBD1 matching over 7 bases. The ends lost 6 bases at V and 0 bases at J; junction bases unmatched: 4. The CDR3 contains 14 residues. In germline, CDR1 is SGHAT, CDR2 FQDESV (reference sequence).